The clone carrying this T cell receptor beta chain was seen a few times. Its antigen remains unknown. This entry belongs to a study of T-cell reconstitution after alpha-beta-depleted transplantation in children. Study-level points and caveats: Once a year had passed after transplant, T-cell counts and diversity came mostly from newly produced T cells. By about two months after transplant, alpha-beta T cells reportedly arose from several hundred graft clones that had expanded. Some patients owed their high day-60 TCRbeta diversity to surviving recipient T cells and thymic progenitors.

V lost 7 bases to trimming and J lost 5 bases; unmatched junction nucleotides: 12. CDR1 MNHNS and CDR2 SASEGT come from the germline V gene. CDR3 length: 15 residues. Unique molecular identifiers were used in preparing the TCRbeta library. TCRdb re-derived calls from the PCR reads in MiXCR, one entry per CDR3 protein. The sample yields approximately 490,000 distinct CDR3 sequences, 8% to 11% seen once. This sequence originates from a child aged 2-15 years with inherited bone marrow failure, due to receive a stem cell transplant. This chain joins TRBV6-1 and TRBJ2-7; 9 bases agree with TRBD2. The material sequenced was PBMCs, taken before TCRalphabeta/CD19-depleted stem cell transplant. The CDR3 loop is CASTDGASGTDEQYF. As DNA, the CDR3 is TGTGCCAGCACCGACGGGGCTAGCGGGACGGACGAGCAGTACTTC.